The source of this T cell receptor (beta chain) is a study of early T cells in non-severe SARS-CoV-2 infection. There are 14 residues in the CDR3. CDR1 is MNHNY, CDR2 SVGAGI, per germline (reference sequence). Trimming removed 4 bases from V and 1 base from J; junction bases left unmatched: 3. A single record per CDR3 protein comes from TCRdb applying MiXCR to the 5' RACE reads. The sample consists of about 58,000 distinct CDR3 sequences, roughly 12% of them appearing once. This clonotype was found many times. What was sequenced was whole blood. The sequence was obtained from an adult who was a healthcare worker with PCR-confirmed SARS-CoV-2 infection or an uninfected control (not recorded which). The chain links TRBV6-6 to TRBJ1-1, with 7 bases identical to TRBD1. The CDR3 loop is CASSLTGKNTEAFF. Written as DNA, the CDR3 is TGTGCCAGCAGTTTGACAGGGAAGAACACTGAAGCTTTCTTT.